The rows below give T cell receptor beta chains drawn from one sample of a study of blood T cell repertoires in COVID-19. Produced via immunoSEQ multiplex PCR; TCRdb's table is partial and in-frame only. Of 150,000 to 200,000 clones listed, approximately 80% are singletons. Sequencing used peripheral blood. These receptor sequences come from a woman aged 40 to 55 with COVID-19, enrolled during active disease. CDR3s include the opening cysteine and the closing phenylalanine or tryptophan. A D gene is named only where the DNA matches it firmly. Clone size is stated in some rows and not others, as once, few, many or a class when expanded.

D,J,size,V,CDR3,DNA
NA,TRBJ2-3,NA,TRBV7-9,CASSKGILTSTDTQYF,TGTGCCAGCAGCAAAGGAATTCTAACTAGCACAGATACGCAGTATTTT
TRBD1,TRBJ2-4,NA,TRBV2,CASSDGTGEYF,TGTGCCAGCAGTGACGGGACAGGGGAGTACTTC
NA,TRBJ1-6,NA,TRBV12-3/TRBV12-4,CASSFSGNSPLHF,TGTGCCAGCAGTTTTTCCGGGAATTCACCCCTCCACTTT
NA,TRBJ2-7,NA,TRBV5-1,CASSLANLGRGVVYEQYF,TGCGCCAGCAGCTTGGCCAATCTCGGCAGGGGTGTCGTCTACGAGCAGTACTTC
TRBD2,TRBJ2-7,NA,TRBV5-1,CASSPRGGSYEQYF,TGCGCCAGCAGCCCTCGGGGGGGATCCTACGAGCAGTACTTC
NA,TRBJ2-1,NA,TRBV7-9,CASRRGGQETNEQFF,TGTGCCAGCAGGCGAGGGGGTCAAGAGACCAATGAGCAGTTCTTC
TRBD2,TRBJ2-2,NA,TRBV27,CASSLSSGSVGELFF,TGTGCCAGCAGTTTGTCTAGCGGGAGCGTCGGGGAGCTGTTTTTT
NA,TRBJ2-1,NA,TRBV4-1,CASSQEGLVWDEQFF,TGCGCCAGCAGCCAAGAGGGTCTAGTCTGGGATGAGCAGTTCTTC
NA,TRBJ1-3,NA,TRBV9,CASSVGGRVGNTIYF,TGTGCCAGCAGCGTAGGAGGCAGGGTCGGAAACACCATATATTTT
NA,TRBJ1-6,NA,TRBV19,CASTVSGEGSPLHF,TGTGCCAGTACGGTTTCAGGGGAAGGTTCACCCCTCCACTTT
TRBD2,TRBJ2-1,NA,TRBV5-8,CASSLAASGRGYNEQFF,TGTGCCAGCAGCTTGGCGGCTAGCGGGAGAGGATACAATGAGCAGTTCTTC
TRBD2,TRBJ2-1,once,TRBV7-9,CASSLGLAVNEQFF,TGTGCCAGCAGCTTAGGACTAGCGGTAAATGAGCAGTTCTTC
TRBD2,TRBJ2-1,NA,TRBV28,CASSLRTSLIF,TGTGCCAGCAGTTTAAGGACTAGTCTCATCTTC
NA,TRBJ2-1,NA,TRBV7-9,CASSPQEQFF,TGTGCCAGCTCCCCACAGGAGCAGTTCTTC
NA,TRBJ2-5,NA,TRBV20-1,CSAGLGETQYF,TGCAGTGCTGGACTGGGGGAGACCCAGTACTTC
NA,TRBJ1-6,NA,TRBV24-1,CATSDTDTEGSYNSPLHF,TGTGCCACCAGTGACACCGACACGGAGGGCTCCTATAATTCACCCCTCCACTTT
NA,TRBJ1-6,NA,TRBV11-2,CASSSTGNSPLHF,TGTGCCAGCAGCTCAACAGGGAATTCACCCCTCCACTTT
NA,TRBJ1-6,once,TRBV27,CASSFLNSPLHF,TGTGCCAGCAGTTTTCTTAATTCACCCCTCCACTTT
NA,TRBJ2-1,NA,TRBV29-1,CSGGVAIRNEQFF,TGCAGCGGTGGGGTAGCGATTCGGAATGAGCAGTTCTTC
NA,TRBJ2-2,NA,TRBV6-6,CASSAGTGELFF,TGTGCCAGCAGTGCGGGGACCGGGGAGCTGTTTTTT
TRBD1,TRBJ1-6,NA,TRBV25-1,CASSDTGGGSPLHF,TGTGCCAGCAGTGACACAGGGGGAGGCTCACCCCTCCACTTT
NA,TRBJ2-3,NA,TRBV5-1,CASSRDSVTDTQYF,TGCGCCAGCAGTCGGGACTCAGTCACAGATACGCAGTATTTT
TRBD1,TRBJ2-7,many,TRBV14,CASSPGTGGVYEQYF,TGTGCCAGCAGCCCCGGGACAGGGGGCGTCTACGAGCAGTACTTC
NA,TRBJ2-2,NA,TRBV29-1,CSVREGANTGELFF,TGCAGCGTTAGAGAAGGGGCCAACACCGGGGAGCTGTTTTTT
TRBD1,TRBJ2-4,NA,TRBV11-2,CASRGGTGDIQYF,TGTGCCAGCAGAGGGGGGACAGGGGACATTCAGTACTTC
NA,TRBJ1-1,NA,TRBV2,CASSEQDGGEAFF,TGTGCCAGCAGTGAACAGGATGGGGGGGAGGCTTTCTTT
NA,TRBJ1-2,NA,TRBV5-8,CASSLTEINYGYTF,TGTGCCAGCAGCTTGACAGAAATAAACTATGGCTACACCTTC
TRBD1,TRBJ1-5,few,TRBV5-4,CASSLDRGSNQPQHF,TGTGCCAGCAGCCTGGACAGGGGTAGCAATCAGCCCCAGCATTTT
TRBD2,TRBJ2-7,NA,TRBV11-2,CASSFKPGGSNEQYF,TGTGCCAGCAGCTTCAAGCCAGGCGGGAGCAACGAGCAGTACTTC
NA,TRBJ2-7,NA,TRBV4-1,CASSQSSGHTLGEQYF,TGCGCCAGCAGCCAATCGAGCGGGCACACCTTAGGCGAGCAGTACTTC
TRBD2,TRBJ2-5,NA,TRBV3-1/TRBV3-2,CASSQLGGEEKETQYF,TGTGCCAGCAGCCAACTCGGGGGGGAAGAAAAAGAGACCCAGTACTTC
TRBD1,TRBJ2-2,NA,TRBV19,CATTTGGASGELFF,TGTGCCACCACTACAGGGGGCGCGTCCGGGGAGCTGTTTTTT
NA,TRBJ2-1,NA,TRBV19,CASSIAGAGTYNEQFF,TGTGCCAGTAGTATTGCGGGGGCGGGGACGTACAATGAGCAGTTCTTC
TRBD1,TRBJ1-3,many,TRBV7-8,CASSLDRTLSGNTIYF,TGTGCCAGCAGCTTGGACAGGACTTTATCTGGAAACACCATATATTTT
NA,TRBJ2-1,NA,TRBV24-1,CATSEAYNEQFF,TGTGCCACCAGTGAAGCGTACAATGAGCAGTTCTTC
TRBD1,TRBJ1-2,NA,TRBV4-2,CASSQERGQGLDGYTF,TGTGCCAGCAGCCAAGAGAGAGGACAGGGGCTTGATGGCTACACCTTC
NA,TRBJ1-5,NA,TRBV7-9,CASSPTRDQPQHF,TGTGCCAGCAGCCCCACCCGGGATCAGCCCCAGCATTTT
TRBD1,TRBJ1-5,NA,TRBV6-2/TRBV6-3,CASSLTGGGNQPQHF,TGTGCCAGCAGTCTGACAGGGGGCGGAAATCAGCCCCAGCATTTT
TRBD2,TRBJ2-3,NA,TRBV27,CASSPDGRGDTQYF,TGTGCCAGCAGTCCTGACGGGAGGGGGGATACGCAGTATTTT
NA,TRBJ1-1,NA,TRBV3-1/TRBV3-2,CASSPQGRTRFWEAFF,TGTGCCAGCAGCCCACAGGGAAGGACGCGCTTTTGGGAAGCTTTCTTT